By share of the sample, the clone carrying this T cell receptor (beta chain) is large. The antigen is not known. Clones were sequenced by immunoSEQ multiplex PCR, and TCRdb holds only the in-frame ones, with some missing. The sample yields more than 20,000 clones, roughly 72% seen once. The sample comes from a study of cytotoxic CD8 clonotypes in ibrutinib-treated CLL. Whole-study results and caveats: Whereas clonality rose at ibrutinib response, it declined toward baseline at progression. Patients had baseline clonality above age-matched healthy donors, and this clonality moved with circulating CD8+ T-cell counts.

The sample here was PBMCs, taken before ibrutinib treatment. The clonotype comes from a human donor with chronic lymphocytic leukemia.

This chain's CDR3 is CASWGQGKLGGNTIYF. The CDR3 nucleotides read TGTGCCAGCTGGGGACAGGGGAAGTTGGGTGGAAACACCATATATTTT. J is TRBJ1-3 and V is TRBV6-6, with 10 bases aligning to TRBD1. The length of the CDR3 is 16 residues. V lost 8 bases to trimming and J lost 3 bases; unmatched junction nucleotides: 10. CDR1 is MNHNY and CDR2 is SVGAGI in the germline V gene (reference sequence).